Presented here are 16 T cell receptor beta chains from one specimen sequenced in a study of shared clonotypes between healthy human individuals. The assay was immunoSEQ multiplex PCR, and TCRdb's table has in-frame clones only and misses some. The sample carries about 1.5 million clones, 95% to 99% recorded once. The material sequenced was naive CD4+ T cells sorted from blood. Indicated subset: CD45RA+ positively selected. These receptors all come from a man younger than 40 in good health.

For this clone: At one of its ends the junction is not consistent with the germline gene, which may arise from a read error. This chain connects TRBV6-1 to TRBJ1-1; 11 bases align to TRBD1. Germline V CDR1 and CDR2: MNHNS, SASEGT. The CDR3 runs to 16 residues. This CDR3 is CASREGTGGWNTEAFF. The CDR3 coding sequence is TGTGCCAGCAGGGAAGGGACAGGGGGTTGGAACACTGAAGCTTTCTTT.

The chain joins TRBV4-3 to TRBJ1-2; D may be TRBD1 (5 bases). The CDR3 is made up of 16 amino acids. The V gene's germline CDR1 is LGHNA and CDR2 YSLEER. With 0 bases removed from V and 4 bases from J, the gap between germline ends came to 15 bases. The CDR3 is CASSQDGAASSYGYTF. DNA for the CDR3: TGCGCCAGCAGCCAAGATGGGGCCGCGAGTTCCTATGGCTACACCTTC.

The chain is built from TRBV27 and TRBJ2-1; D possibly corresponds to TRBD2 (6 bases). CDR1 MNHEY and CDR2 SMNVEV come from the germline V gene (reference sequence). The CDR3 totals 14 residues. Trimming took 3 bases from V and 9 from J, leaving 15 bases between them. The chain's CDR3 is CASSFYSGGVEQFF. The CDR3 coding sequence is TGTGCCAGCAGTTTTTACAGCGGCGGGGTTGAGCAGTTCTTC.

The genes are TRBV5-1 and TRBJ2-1; the D call may be TRBD1 or TRBD2 (5 bases each). Germline V gene lookup returns CDR1 SGHRS and CDR2 YFSETQ. Trimming stripped 4 bases from V and 3 bases from J, with 14 bases between. The CDR3 is 15 residues long. The CDR3 loop reads CASSQERGSYNEQFF. In DNA, the CDR3 is TGCGCCAGCAGCCAGGAGAGGGGCAGCTACAATGAGCAGTTCTTC.

V is TRBV30 and J is TRBJ2-3; tentative D call: TRBD2 (6 bases). The V and J ends lost 8 bases and 2 bases respectively, with 14 bases between them. The V gene's germline CDR1 is GTSNPN and CDR2 SVGIG (reference sequence). The CDR3 loop spans 13 amino acids. The CDR3 loop is CATSGFDTDTQYF. The CDR3 DNA follows: TGTGCCACAAGCGGGTTCGACACAGATACGCAGTATTTT.

This chain uses TRBV5-5 with TRBJ2-7; 7 bases map to TRBD2. The V segment lost 4 bases and the J segment 7 bases; nucleotides outside the gene matches: 5. The CDR3 is 12 amino acids. Germline-derived CDR1 and CDR2 are SGHKS and YYEKEE (reference sequence). CDR3 protein: CASSQVGGEQYF. For the CDR3, the DNA is TGTGCCAGCAGCCAAGTGGGAGGGGAGCAGTACTTC. Looking up the rest from reference TRBV5-5 and TRBJ2-7 gives the full variable domain: DAGVTQSPTHLIKTRGQQVTLRCSPISGHKSVSWYQQVLGQGPQFIFQYYEKEERGRGNFPDRFSARQFPNYSSELNVNALLLGDSALYLCASSQVGGEQYFGPGTRLTVT.

This clone occurred once. This chain links TRBV27 with TRBJ2-7; TRBD2 is a possible D gene (5 bases). Trimming pared 3 bases from V and 0 bases from J, leaving 12 bases between. There are 15 residues in the CDR3. Germline-derived CDR1 and CDR2 are MNHEY and SMNVEV (reference sequence). CDR3 in amino acids: CASSLDPGSSYEQYF. Written as DNA, the CDR3 is TGTGCCAGCAGTTTGGACCCGGGGAGCTCCTACGAGCAGTACTTC.

CDR3 nucleotide sequence: TGCGCCAGCAGCTTGGCGGGACAGTTCAATCAGCCCCAGCATTTT. Protein sequence: CASSLAGQFNQPQHF. J is TRBJ1-5 and V is TRBV5-1, with 7 bases fitting TRBD1. Germline assignment: CDR1 SGHRS and CDR2 YFSETQ. The CDR3 length is 15 residues. The V segment lost 0 bases and the J segment 3 bases; nucleotides outside the gene matches: 3.

J is TRBJ2-1 and V is TRBV5-1; D ambiguous. This CDR3 spans 13 amino acids. In germline, CDR1 is SGHRS, CDR2 YFSETQ. Trimming pared 0 bases from V and 9 bases from J, leaving 10 bases between. CDR3 bases: TGCGCCAGCAGCTTGGGGGCCTCTCTTGAGCAGTTCTTC. Amino acids: CASSLGASLEQFF.

The V and J genes are TRBV2 and TRBJ2-1; TRBD2 matches at 11 bases. Unmatched junction bases numbered 8, after V lost 7 bases and J lost 6 bases. Germline CDR1 reads SNHLY; CDR2 reads FYNNEI. This CDR3 comprises 15 residues. CDR3 DNA sequence: TGTGCCAGCACCCTGGAGACTAGCGGGACCAATGAGCAGTTCTTC. This gives the protein CASTLETSGTNEQFF.

This clone showed up just once. The chain couples TRBV9 to TRBJ2-3; TRBD2 might be the D (5 bases). The length of the CDR3 is 17 residues. V dropped 0 bases and J dropped 6 bases, with 20 bases sitting between them. CDR1 SGDLS and CDR2 YYNGEE come from the germline V gene. The CDR3: CASSVDGRLPQRDTQYF. The DNA for the CDR3 is TGTGCCAGCAGCGTAGACGGACGGCTTCCACAGCGGGATACGCAGTATTTT.

The count of this clone is one. The chain has TRBV10-1 and TRBJ2-1, with D tentatively TRBD1 (6 bases). CDR3 length: 15 amino acids. Per the germline V gene, CDR1 is WNHNN and CDR2 is SYGVQD (reference sequence). Between the trimmed V and J ends, which lost 4 bases and 9 bases, there was a span of 19 bases. The DNA of the CDR3 is TGCGCCAGCAGTGGCAGCCAGGGGAGAATCGGTGAGCAGTTCTTC. Residues: CASSGSQGRIGEQFF.

The table lists this clone with a count of one. V is TRBV7-9 and J is TRBJ1-1; 11 nucleotides agree with TRBD1. This CDR3 is built from 14 residues. Per germline, CDR1 SEHNR and CDR2 FQNEAQ (reference sequence). V dropped 7 bases and J dropped 4; count of bases not matched to a gene: 5. Written as DNA, the CDR3 is TGTGCCAGCACTAAAGGGACAGGGGGCACTGAAGCTTTCTTT. As protein: CASTKGTGGTEAFF.

The rearrangement joins TRBV7-2 to TRBJ1-2, with a tentative D call TRBD1 (6 bases). This CDR3 spans 15 amino acids. The V and J ends lost 2 bases and 4 bases respectively, with 14 bases between them. Germline V gene sequence: CDR1 SGHTA, CDR2 FQGNSA. In DNA form, the CDR3 reads TGTGCCAGCAGCTTAAAACCGTGGGGGGCCTATGGCTACACCTTC. This translates into CASSLKPWGAYGYTF.

This clone appeared a few times. The identical CDR3 is also encoded by other nucleotide sequences in the sample. J is TRBJ1-2 and V is TRBV5-1; TRBD1 matches 8 bases. V gave up 0 bases and J gave up 6 bases; unmatched junction bases: 1. The CDR3 is made up of 13 amino acids. CDR1 and CDR2 from the germline V gene are SGHRS and YFSETQ. This CDR3 is CASSLGTGNGYTF. The DNA of the CDR3 is TGCGCCAGCAGCTTGGGGACAGGGAATGGCTACACCTTC.

This clone came up once. The rearrangement uses TRBV5-6 and TRBJ1-2, with D unclear. This CDR3 region has 14 residues. The germline CDR1 and CDR2 sequences are SGHDT and YYEEEE. Trimming left V 4 bases short and J 5 bases short, with 15 bases between. CDR3 sequence (DNA): TGTGCCAGCAGCCCGGTCGGGGATTCATATGGCTACACCTTC. It codes for CASSPVGDSYGYTF.